Listed here are 27 T cell receptor beta chains from one sample, sequenced in a study of identical twins. TCRdb reprocessed the 5' RACE reads via MiXCR and lists one record per CDR3 protein. The repertoire holds approximately 240,000 distinct CDR3 sequences, with around 15% as singletons. Sequenced input: memory (CD45RO+) T cells sorted from blood. Receptor source: a woman aged 18-29 years in good health.

V usage is TRBV5-6 and J usage is TRBJ1-5; D is unresolved. The germline V and J ends were trimmed by 3 bases and 7 bases, with 8 bases remaining between them. CDR3 length equals 12 residues. Germline loops: CDR1 SGHDT, CDR2 YYEEEE. CDR3 protein: CASSSLFQPQHF. CDR3 sequence (DNA): TGTGCCAGCAGCTCTTTGTTCCAGCCCCAGCATTTT. Supplemented by reference TRBV5-6 and TRBJ1-5, the full variable domain reads DAGVTQSPTHLIKTRGQQVTLRCSPKSGHDTVSWYQQALGQGPQFIFQYYEEEERQRGNFPDRFSGHQFPNYSSELNVNALLLGDSALYLCASSSLFQPQHFGDGTRLSIL.

This clonotype was recorded many times. The CDR3 coding sequence is TGTGCCAGCAGCTTAGAACCGGGACAGGGGTCCAACGAGCAGTACTTC. It is translated as CASSLEPGQGSNEQYF. The rearrangement links TRBV11-2 to TRBJ2-7, with 10 bases lining up with TRBD1. J lost 5 bases, V lost 0 bases, and 7 bases had no gene match. Germline CDR1 SGHAT, CDR2 FQNNGV. CDR3 length equals 16 residues.

This clonotype was seen a handful of times. This sequence joins TRBV9 and TRBJ2-7; 8 bases match TRBD2. The V segment lost 4 bases and the J segment 7 bases; nucleotides outside the gene matches: 13. Germline CDR1 and CDR2: SGDLS and YYNGEE. The CDR3 consists of 15 residues. DNA of the CDR3: TGTGCCAGCAGCCCCAGCACGGGGGGGCGATGGGAGCAGTACTTC. It encodes CASSPSTGGRWEQYF. Full variable domain (rest looked up from reference TRBV9 and TRBJ2-7): DSGVTQTPKHLITATGQRVTLRCSPRSGDLSVYWYQQSLDQGLQFLIQYYNGEERAKGNILERFSAQQFPDLHSELNLSSLELGDSALYFCASSPSTGGRWEQYFGPGTRLTVT.

V and J are TRBV11-3 and TRBJ2-5; D may be TRBD2 (6 bases). The germline V gene has CDR1 SGHNT and CDR2 YENEEA. The CDR3 is made up of 14 amino acids. V lost 0 bases, J lost 3 bases, and 8 bases lay in between. CDR3 loop: CASSLDREEETQYF. CDR3 nucleotide sequence: TGTGCCAGCAGCTTAGATAGGGAGGAAGAGACCCAGTACTTC.

A few counts support this clonotype. The rearrangement joins TRBV11-3 to TRBJ2-1, with D possibly TRBD2 on 6 matching bases. Per germline, CDR1 SGHNT and CDR2 YENEEA. The CDR3 is made up of 14 amino acids. V shed 4 bases and J shed 4 bases, with 11 bases lying between them. CDR3 sequence reads: CASSSRRGYNEQFF. For the CDR3, the DNA is TGTGCCAGCAGCTCAAGGCGGGGTTACAATGAGCAGTTCTTC.

This clonotype has only a few counts. The chain links TRBV20-1 to TRBJ2-7; 14 bases align to TRBD2. Germline loops: CDR1 DFQATT, CDR2 SNEGSKA (reference sequence). This CDR3 contains 16 residues. Trimming cost V 2 bases and J 3 bases; bases outside gene matches: 6. The CDR3 coding sequence is TGCAGTGCTAGACTCGGGACTAGCGGGAGTGTCTACGAGCAGTACTTC. Its translation: CSARLGTSGSVYEQYF.

This chain connects TRBV5-1 to TRBJ2-7; D gene unclear. CDR3 size: 13 residues. Trimming shortened V by 5 bases and J by 3 bases, and 12 bases separated the two germline ends. The germline gives CDR1 SGHRS, CDR2 YFSETQ. The CDR3 DNA reads TGCGCCAGCAGAATTGACGCCCGCTACGAGCAGTACTTC. Encoded protein: CASRIDARYEQYF. Combining the CDR3 with reference TRBV5-1 and TRBJ2-7 gives the whole variable domain KAGVTQTPRYLIKTRGQQVTLSCSPISGHRSVSWYQQTPGQGLQFLFEYFSETQRNKGNFPGRFSGRQFSNSRSEMNVSTLELGDSALYLCASRIDARYEQYFGPGTRLTVT.

The rearrangement uses TRBV5-1 and TRBJ2-5, with 13 bases aligning to TRBD2. Trimming cost V 0 bases and J 7 bases; bases outside gene matches: 6. CDR3 length equals 16 residues. The germline CDR1 and CDR2 sequences are SGHRS and YFSETQ. The CDR3 spells CASSLGLAGGQGTQYF. The DNA for the CDR3 is TGCGCCAGCAGCTTGGGACTAGCGGGGGGCCAGGGGACCCAGTACTTC.

This clonotype was counted a few times. CDR3 protein: CASSVDGQGYEQYF. Written as DNA, the CDR3 is TGTGCCAGCAGCGTAGATGGGCAGGGCTACGAGCAGTACTTC. The gene calls are TRBV9 and TRBJ2-7, with D possibly being TRBD1 (5 bases). The CDR3 has 14 residues. Germline V lookup: CDR1 SGDLS, CDR2 YYNGEE. Trimming pared 0 bases from V and 3 bases from J, leaving 10 bases between. The full variable domain, rest sourced from reference TRBV9 and TRBJ2-7, is DSGVTQTPKHLITATGQRVTLRCSPRSGDLSVYWYQQSLDQGLQFLIQYYNGEERAKGNILERFSAQQFPDLHSELNLSSLELGDSALYFCASSVDGQGYEQYFGPGTRLTVT.

This clonotype came up a few times. The J gene is TRBJ2-3, the V gene TRBV5-1; 12 bases align to TRBD2. Germline loops: CDR1 SGHRS, CDR2 YFSETQ. The CDR3 extends over 16 amino acids. The V gene end was trimmed by 4 bases and the J gene end by 6 bases; junction bases not matched to a gene: 9. For the CDR3, the DNA is TGCGCCAGCAGCCCACCGACTAGCGGGGGTGGGGATACGCAGTATTTT. It translates to CASSPPTSGGGDTQYF.

The CDR3 protein is CSARDPGQRTDTQYF. The DNA of the CDR3 is TGCAGTGCTAGAGATCCCGGACAGCGCACAGATACGCAGTATTTT. J is TRBJ2-3 and V is TRBV20-1; D perhaps matches TRBD1 (6 bases). In germline, CDR1 is DFQATT, CDR2 SNEGSKA (reference sequence). The length of the CDR3 is 15 residues. V was cut by 0 bases and J by 1 base, with 11 bases left in between.

The V gene is TRBV4-3, the J gene TRBJ2-7; D ambiguous. This CDR3 contains 15 residues. Deletions cut 1 base from V and 1 base from J, with 11 bases between. The germline gives CDR1 LGHNA, CDR2 YSLEER. The DNA of the CDR3 is TGCGCCAGCAGCCAAGCGGTCCTAGGGTCCTACGAGCAGTACTTC. This sequence encodes CASSQAVLGSYEQYF.

The V and J genes are TRBV20-1 and TRBJ2-7; D is ambiguous. The CDR3 has 15 residues. CDR1 DFQATT and CDR2 SNEGSKA come from the germline V gene (reference sequence). Trimming shortened V by 0 bases and J by 0 bases, and 12 bases separated the two germline ends. CDR3 coding DNA: TGCAGTGCTAGAGATCAGGACCGACTCTCCTACGAGCAGTACTTC. It is translated as CSARDQDRLSYEQYF.

This clonotype was seen a few times. The chain recombines TRBV7-9 with TRBJ1-6, with a tentative D call TRBD1 (6 bases). Per the germline V gene, CDR1 is SEHNR and CDR2 is FQNEAQ (reference sequence). V was cut by 5 bases and J by 10 bases, with 9 bases left in between. The CDR3 is 12 residues long. Here the CDR3 DNA reads TGTGCCAGCAGCCGGACAGAGTCACCCCTCCACTTT. Translation: CASSRTESPLHF.

This clonotype has only one observation. The CDR3 loop reads CASSSRSEQFF. In nucleotides, the CDR3 is TGTGCCAGCAGCAGTAGGAGTGAGCAGTTCTTC. This rearrangement joins TRBV9 to TRBJ2-1; no clear D gene. Trimming shortened V by 4 bases and J by 9 bases, and 8 bases separated the two germline ends. The germline V gene encodes CDR1 SGDLS and CDR2 YYNGEE. The CDR3 totals 11 residues.

The gene calls are TRBV5-1 and TRBJ2-5; D remains ambiguous. CDR3 length: 13 amino acids. Trimming cost V 3 bases and J 2 bases, with 8 bases left between them. Germline CDR1 and CDR2: SGHRS and YFSETQ. The CDR3 nucleotides are TGCGCCAGCAGCTCCTCCCTTCAAGAGACCCAGTACTTC. Its translation: CASSSSLQETQYF.

This clonotype was seen a handful of times. V gene TRBV6-2 or TRBV6-3 combines with J gene TRBJ1-5, with a tentative D call TRBD1 (6 bases). CDR3 length: 13 amino acids. V was trimmed by 8 bases and J by 6 bases, leaving 14 bases between them. CDR1 is MNHEY, CDR2 SVGEGT, per germline. CDR3 in amino acids: CASRGQLSQPQHF. The CDR3 DNA sequence: TGTGCCAGCCGGGGACAATTGAGTCAGCCCCAGCATTTT.

The genes are TRBV2 and TRBJ1-4; weak D call: TRBD1 (5 bases). This CDR3 has 14 residues. CDR1 and CDR2 (germline): SNHLY, FYNNEI. V was pared by 7 bases and J by 0 bases, with 9 bases between. The CDR3 DNA reads as TGTGCCAGCAAAGGGGAAGCAACTAATGAAAAACTGTTTTTT. It translates to CASKGEATNEKLFF.

This chain uses TRBV24-1 with TRBJ2-1; D ambiguous. The CDR3 spans 14 residues. Germline V lookup: CDR1 KGHDR, CDR2 SFDVKD. V was shortened by 2 bases and J by 9 bases, with 13 bases between the two germline ends. The CDR3, as DNA: TGTGCCACCAGTGATTCTAAGGGTTACGCTGAGCAGTTCTTC. Protein sequence: CATSDSKGYAEQFF.

This clonotype was seen a handful of times. The chain is built from TRBV18 and TRBJ2-7; TRBD1 might be the D (6 bases). CDR1 is KGHSH and CDR2 is LQKENI in the germline V gene. This CDR3 has 13 amino acids. Trimming took 1 base from V and 5 from J, leaving 9 bases between them. In nucleotides, the CDR3 is TGTGCCAGCTCACCACGACAGGTCCACGAGCAGTACTTC. Translated, it gives CASSPRQVHEQYF.

The sample holds a few counts of this clonotype. CDR3 nucleotides: TGCGCCAGCAGTCCTACCGGACCGGGGGAGACCCAGTACTTC. It encodes CASSPTGPGETQYF. This chain connects TRBV5-1 to TRBJ2-5, with D perhaps TRBD2 (5 bases). Trimming pared 5 bases from V and 5 bases from J, leaving 16 bases between. The germline CDR1 and CDR2 sequences are SGHRS and YFSETQ. CDR3 length equals 14 residues.

This chain links TRBV5-1 with TRBJ2-3; D not resolved. Germline assignment: CDR1 SGHRS and CDR2 YFSETQ. V shed 1 base and J shed 6 bases, with 12 bases lying between them. The CDR3 runs 14 residues. The DNA for the CDR3 is TGCGCCAGCAGCTTGTCCCTAGGCGAGGATACGCAGTATTTT. Encoded protein: CASSLSLGEDTQYF.

This clonotype occurred a few times. The CDR3 DNA sequence: TGTGCCAGCAGCCTCACCGAACTACAGGCCTACTATGGCTACACCTTC. Its protein is CASSLTELQAYYGYTF. The rearrangement links TRBV7-2 to TRBJ1-2; D might be TRBD1 (5 bases). This CDR3 is 16 amino acids long. Germline CDR1 SGHTA, CDR2 FQGNSA. The V end lost 5 bases, the J end lost 3 bases, and 19 bases lay between the germline ends.

This chain uses TRBV6-4 with TRBJ2-1, with TRBD2 matching 12 bases. V was clipped by 2 bases and J by 6 bases; unmatched bases: 2. The CDR3 runs to 15 residues. Germline CDR1 is MRHNA and CDR2 is SNTAGT. The CDR3 loop is CASSDASGGANEQFF. In DNA, the CDR3 is TGTGCCAGCAGTGACGCTAGCGGGGGGGCCAATGAGCAGTTCTTC.

This clonotype was seen at least ten times. This CDR3 is CASGLLAGVIDTQYF. CDR3 coding DNA: TGTGCCAGCGGCCTCTTAGCGGGAGTTATAGATACGCAGTATTTT. V usage is TRBV7-2 and J usage is TRBJ2-3; 9 bases align to TRBD2. This CDR3 comprises 15 residues. V lost 8 bases, J lost 5 bases, and 11 bases stayed unmatched. Germline loops: CDR1 SGHTA, CDR2 FQGNSA.

This clonotype came up a few times. DNA for the CDR3: TGTGCCAGCAGCTTAGGGGGGGGACCCTACAATGAGCAGTTCTTC. Translated, it gives CASSLGGGPYNEQFF. The chain couples TRBV7-6 to TRBJ2-1, with TRBD2 matching over 7 bases. Germline V gene lookup returns CDR1 SGHVS and CDR2 FNYEAQ. This CDR3 has 15 residues. Losses at the gene ends were 1 base for V and 2 bases for J; bases not matched to a gene: 2.

V usage is TRBV6-1 and J usage is TRBJ2-7; no reliable D call. The CDR3 totals 15 residues. Trimming stripped 6 bases from V and 0 bases from J, with 15 bases between. CDR1 and CDR2 from the germline V gene are MNHNS and SASEGT. This CDR3 is CASRRARMSSYEQYF. The DNA of the CDR3 is TGTGCCAGCAGAAGGGCGAGAATGAGCTCCTACGAGCAGTACTTC.